The 17 T cell receptor beta chains below come from one sample, sequenced in a study of OX40 agonist ivuxolimab in advanced cancers. Here immunoSEQ multiplex PCR was the method, and the copy in TCRdb shows in-frame clones only, minus some. Of about 99,000 clones detected, approximately 94% appear once; the ten largest clones hold around 0.17%. The sequences come from CD4+ or CD8+ T cells sorted from blood, collected in a trial of the OX40 agonist ivuxolimab. Every receptor here comes from an adult with an advanced solid tumor such as melanoma, head and neck, liver or kidney cancer.

The genes are TRBV4-3 and TRBJ2-3, with 11 nucleotides matching TRBD1. Germline-derived CDR1 and CDR2 are LGHNA and YSLEER. J gave up 5 bases and V 4 bases, and 11 bases lay outside the gene matches. The CDR3 totals 17 residues. The CDR3: CASSLSPPGQGVDTQYF. In nucleotides, the CDR3 is TGCGCCAGCAGCCTCTCACCCCCGGGACAGGGGGTAGATACGCAGTATTTT.

The gene calls are TRBV5-1 and TRBJ2-5; D is possibly TRBD1 (6 bases). CDR1 and CDR2 from the germline V gene are SGHRS and YFSETQ. This CDR3 is built from 15 residues. Trimming took off 4 bases at V and 3 bases at J, with 16 bases between the two ends. The CDR3 spells CASSDRDNAKETQYF. The CDR3 nucleotides are TGCGCCAGCAGCGACCGGGACAACGCGAAAGAGACCCAGTACTTC.

V gene TRBV19 combines with J gene TRBJ1-3, with 7 bases matching TRBD1. Germline V gives CDR1 LNHDA, CDR2 SQIVND (reference sequence). The CDR3 is 16 residues long. V lost 2 bases to trimming and J lost 0 bases; unmatched junction nucleotides: 4. CDR3 residues: CASSIKGGLSGNTIYF. DNA for the CDR3: TGTGCCAGTAGTATAAAAGGGGGCCTCTCTGGAAACACCATATATTTT.

This chain uses TRBV28 with TRBJ2-7, with 8 bases lining up with TRBD1. Germline V CDR1 and CDR2: MDHEN, SYDVKM. Losses at the gene ends were 6 bases for V and 4 bases for J; bases not matched to a gene: 5. The CDR3 is made up of 13 amino acids. CDR3 sequence reads: CASRTGAAYEQYF. CDR3 nucleotides: TGTGCCAGCAGGACAGGGGCGGCGTACGAGCAGTACTTC.

The chain has TRBV4-1 and TRBJ1-2; perhaps TRBD1 as D (6 bases). The germline CDR1 and CDR2 sequences are MGHRA and YSYEKL. This CDR3 spans 15 amino acids. The ends were cut back, 4 bases at V and 4 bases at J, with 16 bases in the middle. CDR3 nucleotide sequence: TGCGCCAGCAGCCCGACGGGGGGCCTCCGCTATGGCTACACCTTC. Protein product: CASSPTGGLRYGYTF.

V and J are TRBV19 and TRBJ1-2; D is possibly TRBD1 (5 bases). The length of the CDR3 is 15 residues. CDR1 and CDR2 from the germline V gene are LNHDA and SQIVND (reference sequence). The V and J ends lost 9 bases and 3 bases respectively, with 20 bases between them. The CDR3 here is CASTTPTDRDYGYTF. The CDR3 coding sequence is TGTGCCAGCACGACCCCGACTGACAGAGACTATGGCTACACCTTC. Full variable domain (outside the CDR3, taken from reference TRBV19 and TRBJ1-2): DGGITQSPKYLFRKEGQNVTLSCEQNLNHDAMYWYRQDPGQGLRLIYYSQIVNDFQKGDIAEGYSVSREKKESFPLTVTSAQKNPTAFYLCASTTPTDRDYGYTFGSGTRLTVV.

The V gene is TRBV7-3, the J gene TRBJ2-1; 9 bases fit TRBD2. V shed 1 base and J 7 bases; nucleotides not matched to a gene: 14. This CDR3 is built from 18 residues. The V gene's germline CDR1 is SGHTA and CDR2 FQGTGA. DNA for the CDR3: TGTGCCAGCAGCTTAATTGCGGCGGGAGGGGCCCTAGTTAATGAGCAGTTCTTC. It specifies CASSLIAAGGALVNEQFF.

The gene calls are TRBV30 and TRBJ2-2, with 10 bases that match TRBD2. Germline values: CDR1 GTSNPN, CDR2 SVGIG (reference sequence). V lost 3 bases and J lost 3; bases outside the gene matches: 4. The CDR3 totals 15 residues. CDR3 DNA sequence: TGTGCCTGGAGCGGACTAGCGGCCGACACCGGGGAGCTGTTTTTT. Translated: CAWSGLAADTGELFF.

This rearrangement joins TRBV18 to TRBJ2-1, with TRBD2 identical over 7 bases. Germline lookup yields CDR1 KGHSH and CDR2 LQKENI. CDR3 length: 13 amino acids. J lost 7 bases, V lost 1 base, and 1 base had no gene match. This CDR3 is CASSPQGGNEQFF. For the CDR3, the DNA is TGTGCCAGCTCACCACAGGGAGGGAATGAGCAGTTCTTC.

The V call is TRBV5-5, the J call TRBJ2-7; 7 bases agree with TRBD2. V lost 2 bases to trimming and J lost 11 bases; unmatched junction nucleotides: 10. The length of the CDR3 is 13 residues. Germline CDR1 SGHKS, CDR2 YYEKEE (reference sequence). The CDR3 here is CASSFSAGVWKYF. The CDR3 DNA reads TGTGCCAGCAGCTTCAGTGCGGGGGTATGGAAGTACTTC.

This chain joins TRBV2 and TRBJ1-2; D unresolved. Trimming removed 6 bases at V and 7 bases at J, with 21 bases between. CDR3 length equals 15 residues. The germline CDR1 and CDR2 sequences are SNHLY and FYNNEI. This chain's CDR3 is CASRTSRSLSSGYTF. The CDR3 DNA is TGTGCCAGCAGAACGTCCAGGAGCCTTTCGTCTGGCTACACCTTC.

The rearrangement uses TRBV11-2 and TRBJ2-7; no clear D. Germline V gene lookup returns CDR1 SGHAT and CDR2 FQNNGV. The CDR3 runs 15 residues. V lost 1 base and J lost 2, with 12 bases in between. Here the CDR3 reads CASSLGRIGPYEQYF. CDR3 sequence (DNA): TGTGCCAGCAGCTTAGGCAGAATCGGACCCTACGAGCAGTACTTC.

The chain has TRBV10-3 and TRBJ2-1; 12 nucleotides agree with TRBD2. The germline V gene encodes CDR1 ENHRY and CDR2 SYGVKD. V was pared by 0 bases and J by 7 bases, with 1 base of the junction left unmatched. The length of the CDR3 is 15 residues. CDR3 nucleotide sequence: TGTGCCATCAGTGAGTCCACTAGCGGGAGGAATGAGCAGTTCTTC. It codes for CAISESTSGRNEQFF.

The genes are TRBV29-1 and TRBJ2-7, with D possibly being TRBD1 or TRBD2 (6 bases each). This CDR3 is built from 13 residues. V was cut by 7 bases and J by 1 base, with 14 bases left in between. Germline lookup yields CDR1 SQVTM and CDR2 ANQGSEA. CDR3 region: CSAMRGASYEQYF. The CDR3 bases are TGCAGCGCAATGAGGGGGGCATCCTACGAGCAGTACTTC.

The rearrangement links TRBV30 to TRBJ1-3; no firm D call. Germline V gives CDR1 GTSNPN, CDR2 SVGIG (reference sequence). CDR3 size: 13 residues. DNA for the CDR3: TGTGTCGGGCAGGCCTTCTCTGGAAACACCATATATTTT. As protein: CVGQAFSGNTIYF.

The J gene is TRBJ2-5, the V gene TRBV6-5; TRBD1 or TRBD2 may be the D gene (5 bases each). Germline CDR1 is MNHEY and CDR2 is SVGAGI. The germline V and J ends were trimmed by 8 bases and 4 bases, with 17 bases remaining between them. The CDR3 spans 14 residues. The CDR3: CASRGPLEGETQYF. CDR3 nucleotide sequence: TGTGCCAGCCGGGGACCTCTCGAAGGAGAGACCCAGTACTTC.

V usage is TRBV21-1 and J usage is TRBJ2-2; TRBD2, the table's D call, was not compared with the DNA. TRBV21-1 is described as a pseudogene. The CDR3 has 20 residues. The DNA of the CDR3 is TGTGCCAGCAGCAAAGTTTTGAGGGCGGGGCCACCTCTGGAGACCGGGGAGCTGTTTTTT. Protein sequence: CASSKVLRAGPPLETGELFF.